These T cell receptor beta chains were read from a single sample in a study of T cells in Graves' hyperthyroidism and ophthalmopathy. MiXCR was run by TCRdb on the multiplex PCR reads, yielding one entry per CDR3 protein. The sample has 400,000 or so distinct CDR3 sequences; roughly an eighth are singletons. The sequencing input was blood. The source is a man between 45 and 60 years old with Graves' ophthalmopathy. CDR3s include the opening cysteine and the closing phenylalanine or tryptophan. Fields, in order: V gene, clone size, J gene, D gene, CDR3 DNA, CDR3 protein. A D gene is named only where the DNA matches it firmly. Some rows mark clone size as missing; the rest say once, few, many or name a class of expanded clone.

>TRBV30|many|TRBJ2-7|NA
TGTGCCTGGACAGGGTCCTCCTACGAGCAGTACTTC
CAWTGSSYEQYF
>TRBV28|many|TRBJ2-1|NA
TGTGCCAGCATGTCTGCGGGGACTGTAACGTACAATGAGCAGTTCTTC
CASMSAGTVTYNEQFF
>TRBV20-1|many|TRBJ1-5|NA
TGCAGTGCTAGAGAGGGACTTTTAGGGAATCAGCCCCAGCATTTT
CSAREGLLGNQPQHF
>TRBV19|few|TRBJ2-2|NA
TGTGCCACCAGAGAGGGGTGGACCGGGGAGCTGTTTTTT
CATREGWTGELFF
>TRBV20-1|NA|TRBJ2-3|TRBD2
TGCAGTGCTAGAGATGACCTAGCGGGAGAAGGTACAGATACGCAGTATTTT
CSARDDLAGEGTDTQYF
>TRBV19|few|TRBJ2-7|NA
TGTGCCAGTAAGCACACGAAGGGGCCCACCGGCGAGCAGTACTTC
CASKHTKGPTGEQYF
>TRBV20-1|many|TRBJ1-1|NA
TGCAGTGCTAGTGCAGGATTAAACACTGAAGCTTTCTTT
CSASAGLNTEAFF
>TRBV6-1|NA|TRBJ2-1|TRBD2
TGTGCCAGCAGCTCAGCGGGGCCGTATTACAATGAGCAGTTCTTC
CASSSAGPYYNEQFF
>TRBV5-8|few|TRBJ1-1|NA
TGTGCCAGCAGCCCCGGGACGAAAGGTGAAGCTTTCTTT
CASSPGTKGEAFF
>TRBV7-2|many|TRBJ2-7|NA
TGTGCCAGCAGCCCGGAGGGTGGGCGGGTAGTCCACGAGCAGTACTTC
CASSPEGGRVVHEQYF
>TRBV20-1|many|TRBJ1-4|TRBD1
TGCAGTGCCCAGCAGGGGGAAACTAATGAAAAACTGTTTTTT
CSAQQGETNEKLFF
>TRBV25-1|many|TRBJ2-7|TRBD1
TGTGCCAGCAGTTATAATACAGGGGGCGAGCAGTACTTC
CASSYNTGGEQYF
>TRBV20-1|NA|TRBJ2-3|NA
TGCAGTGCTAGTCAGGGGATCCCAGATACGCAGTATTTT
CSASQGIPDTQYF
>TRBV5-4|many|TRBJ2-4|TRBD2
TGTGCCAGCAGCCGAAAACAGCGGGAGGGCCAAGGCATTCAGTACTTC
CASSRKQREGQGIQYF
>TRBV12-3/TRBV12-4|many|TRBJ1-5|NA
TGTGCCAGCAGTTTAGGAGGGGATAGCAATCAGCCCCAGCATTTT
CASSLGGDSNQPQHF
>TRBV11-3|many|TRBJ2-2|NA
TGTGCCAGCATGTACACCGGGGAGCTGTTTTTT
CASMYTGELFF